The rows below give T cell receptor beta chains drawn from one sample of a study of blood T cell repertoires in COVID-19. The table came from immunoSEQ multiplex PCR; TCRdb's copy has only in-frame clones and leaves some out. Among 250,000 to 350,000 clones listed, 90% were seen once. Sequencing was performed on peripheral blood. The origin of the receptors is a woman between 25 and 40 years old with COVID-19, enrolled during active disease. Both conserved end residues are part of each CDR3. D genes are given only for firm matches. Some rows mark clone size as missing; the rest say once, few, many or name a class of expanded clone.

TRBJ1-1 | . | TRBV5-6 | . | CASSQGTEAFF | TGTGCCAGCAGCCAGGGAACTGAAGCTTTCTTT
TRBJ1-4 | . | TRBV7-2 | . | CASSFNGATNEKLFF | TGTGCCAGCAGCTTTAACGGAGCAACTAATGAAAAACTGTTTTTT
TRBJ1-1 | . | TRBV6-5 | . | CASNLIQGYEAFF | TGTGCCAGCAATTTAATACAGGGTTATGAAGCTTTCTTT
TRBJ2-1 | once | TRBV7-9 | TRBD2 | CASSLVRLAGALSYNEQFF | TGTGCCAGCAGCTTAGTCCGTCTAGCGGGCGCCCTCTCCTACAATGAGCAGTTCTTC
TRBJ1-1 | . | TRBV6-5 | . | CASSYPRTLNTEAFF | TGTGCCAGCAGCTACCCCCGCACTCTGAACACTGAAGCTTTCTTT
TRBJ2-1 | . | TRBV12-3/TRBV12-4 | . | CASSYINEQFF | TGTGCCAGCAGTTACATCAATGAGCAGTTCTTC
TRBJ2-2 | once | TRBV18 | TRBD2 | CASSPGSSGRATGELFF | TGTGCCAGCTCACCAGGATCTAGCGGGCGGGCTACCGGGGAGCTGTTTTTT
TRBJ1-6 | few | TRBV6-5 | TRBD1 | CASIPGTGHSPLHF | TGTGCCAGCATCCCTGGGACAGGCCATTCACCCCTCCACTTT
TRBJ2-5 | . | TRBV29-1 | . | CSVSDRSETQYF | TGCAGCGTTAGCGACAGGTCTGAGACCCAGTACTTC
TRBJ1-2 | few | TRBV5-1 | TRBD1 | CASSSGTGFDGYTF | TGCGCCAGCAGCTCAGGGACAGGGTTTGATGGCTACACCTTC
TRBJ2-2 | . | TRBV5-1 | . | CASSLSQGYTGELFF | TGCGCCAGCAGCTTGAGCCAGGGGTACACCGGGGAGCTGTTTTTT
TRBJ2-3 | . | TRBV11-2 | . | CASSPTGTDTQYF | TGTGCCAGCAGCCCGACTGGGACAGATACGCAGTATTTT
TRBJ2-1 | . | TRBV10-1 | . | CASSESETYSYNEQFF | TGCGCCAGCAGTGAGTCGGAGACTTACTCCTACAATGAGCAGTTCTTC
TRBJ2-3 | . | TRBV4-3 | TRBD2 | CASSLFLAGADTQYF | TGCGCCAGCAGCCTCTTTTTAGCGGGTGCAGATACGCAGTATTTT
TRBJ2-7 | . | TRBV9 | . | CASNEVSSSYEQYF | TGTGCCAGCAACGAGGTTTCCAGCTCCTACGAGCAGTACTTC
TRBJ1-5 | . | TRBV27 | . | CASPSDSFPNQPQHF | TGTGCCAGCCCATCGGACAGCTTCCCCAATCAGCCCCAGCATTTT
TRBJ1-2 | . | TRBV21-1 | . | CASSTTPDSLGYTF | TGTGCCAGCAGCACCACACCGGATAGCCTTGGCTACACCTTC
TRBJ2-5 | . | TRBV5-1 | TRBD2 | CASSSGLAGAAYQETQYF | TGCGCCAGCAGCTCCGGACTAGCGGGAGCTGCGTACCAAGAGACCCAGTACTTC
TRBJ1-6 | . | TRBV3-1/TRBV3-2 | TRBD1 | CASSSAWTGAYNSPLHF | TGTGCCAGCAGCTCAGCCTGGACAGGGGCGTATAATTCACCCCTCCACTTT
TRBJ1-4 | once | TRBV29-1 | . | CSLWTADGLFF | TGCAGCCTTTGGACTGCTGATGGGCTGTTTTTT
TRBJ2-7 | . | TRBV9 | TRBD2 | CASRGGVAGGPTYEQYF | TGTGCCAGCAGAGGGGGGGTAGCGGGAGGACCCACCTACGAGCAGTACTTC
TRBJ2-5 | . | TRBV6-5 | . | CASSYELGGETQYF | TGTGCCAGCAGTTACGAACTCGGGGGAGAGACCCAGTACTTC
TRBJ1-1 | . | TRBV30 | . | CAWTRETEAFF | TGTGCCTGGACGAGGGAGACTGAAGCTTTCTTT
TRBJ1-2 | . | TRBV23-1 | . | CASSQPDSEHGYTF | TGCGCCAGCAGTCAACCCGACAGTGAACATGGCTACACCTTC
TRBJ1-2 | . | TRBV5-1 | TRBD1 | CASSVGQGGGGYTF | TGCGCCAGCAGCGTGGGGCAGGGGGGAGGTGGCTACACCTTC
TRBJ2-1 | . | TRBV7-7 | . | CASSRDRGRAGYNEQFF | TGTGCTAGCAGCCGAGACAGGGGCCGAGCGGGGTACAATGAGCAGTTCTTC
TRBJ2-4 | . | TRBV28 | . | CASSLAKNIQYF | TGTGCCAGCAGTCTAGCCAAAAACATTCAGTACTTC
TRBJ1-4 | . | TRBV18 | . | CASSPESEADEKLFF | TGTGCCAGCTCACCTGAGAGTGAGGCGGATGAAAAACTGTTTTTT
TRBJ2-1 | . | TRBV28 | . | CASSLLAGSSYNEQFF | TGTGCCAGCAGTTTATTGGCGGGCAGCTCCTACAATGAGCAGTTCTTC
TRBJ2-2 | . | TRBV7-9 | TRBD1 | CASSPSPGTGADTGELFF | TGTGCCAGCAGCCCCTCCCCCGGGACAGGGGCTGACACCGGGGAGCTGTTTTTT
TRBJ2-1 | . | TRBV4-3 | TRBD2 | CASSQNRRGDNEQFF | TGCGCCAGCAGCCAAAATCGGCGGGGGGACAATGAGCAGTTCTTC
TRBJ1-5 | . | TRBV4-1 | . | CASSHGGNNQPQHF | TGCGCCAGCAGCCATGGGGGGAACAATCAGCCCCAGCATTTT
TRBJ2-2 | . | TRBV7-3 | TRBD2 | CASSSTSAGELFF | TGTGCCAGCAGCTCGACTAGCGCCGGGGAGCTGTTTTTT
TRBJ2-1 | . | TRBV29-1 | . | CSVAYNEQFF | TGCAGCGTAGCTTACAATGAGCAGTTCTTC
TRBJ1-3 | once | TRBV20-1 | . | CRIVGNTIYF | TGCAGGATAGTTGGAAACACCATATATTTT
TRBJ2-7 | . | TRBV27 | TRBD2 | CASSLLGIAGPDEQYF | TGTGCCAGCAGTTTACTAGGGATAGCGGGCCCTGACGAGCAGTACTTC
TRBJ1-2 | . | TRBV27 | . | CASSLGFRGSYTF | TGTGCCAGCAGTTTAGGCTTTCGGGGAAGCTACACCTTC
TRBJ2-7 | . | TRBV18 | . | CASSPPTEREEQYF | TGTGCCAGCTCACCACCTACGGAGCGAGAAGAGCAGTACTTC
TRBJ1-1 | . | TRBV29-1 | TRBD1 | CSAWTGDRGAFF | TGCAGCGCGTGGACAGGGGATCGGGGAGCTTTCTTT
TRBJ2-7 | . | TRBV6-5 | TRBD2 | CASSYPLSGRPYEQYF | TGTGCCAGCAGTTATCCCCTTAGCGGGAGGCCCTACGAGCAGTACTTC
TRBJ1-3 | . | TRBV4-1 | . | CASSQDRGAADSGNTIYF | TGCGCCAGCAGCCAAGACAGAGGAGCGGCAGACTCTGGAAACACCATATATTTT
TRBJ2-6 | . | TRBV27 | . | CASSFQVTANVLTF | TGTGCCAGCAGTTTCCAGGTGACCGCCAACGTCCTGACTTTC
TRBJ2-1 | . | TRBV6-1 | . | CASSEALASRYHEQFF | TGTGCCAGCAGTGAAGCCTTGGCGAGCAGGTACCATGAGCAGTTCTTC
TRBJ1-1 | . | TRBV7-3 | TRBD1 | CASSFDRGSTEAFF | TGTGCCAGCAGCTTCGACAGGGGGAGCACTGAAGCTTTCTTT
TRBJ1-3 | . | TRBV4-1 | . | CASSLRGGPLSGNTIYF | TGCGCCAGCAGCCTCCGGGGGGGCCCTCTCTCTGGAAACACCATATATTTT
TRBJ1-6 | . | TRBV30 | . | CAWSTSYYNSPLHF | TGTGCCTGGAGTACTAGCTATTATAATTCACCCCTCCACTTT
TRBJ2-5 | . | TRBV6-5 | TRBD2 | CASRGLEGETQYF | TGTGCCAGCAGAGGACTAGAGGGAGAGACCCAGTACTTC
TRBJ2-7 | . | TRBV6-4 | . | CGLASQIYEQYF | TGTGGCTTGGCTAGCCAGATTTACGAGCAGTACTTC
TRBJ1-1 | . | TRBV5-6 | . | CASSKNTEAFF | TGTGCCAGCAGTAAGAACACTGAAGCTTTCTTT
TRBJ2-7 | . | TRBV2 | TRBD1 | CASSEASRTGQWEQYF | TGTGCCAGCAGTGAAGCCTCCCGGACAGGGCAATGGGAGCAGTACTTC